The 27 T cell receptor beta chains below come from one sample, sequenced in a study of T-cell reconstitution after alpha-beta-depleted transplantation in children. As it was prepared, the TCRbeta library received unique molecular identifiers. TCRdb recomputed calls from the PCR reads with MiXCR, one row per CDR3 protein. The sample has hundreds of thousands of distinct CDR3 sequences; 16% are singletons. Sequences were derived from PBMCs from the stem cell graft donor, sampled from the stem cell graft. The source of these receptors is a human donor who donated a stem cell graft to a child with acute myeloid leukemia.

This clonotype was recorded at least ten times. This chain connects TRBV20-1 to TRBJ2-3; TRBD1 is a possible D gene (6 bases). The germline V gene has CDR1 DFQATT and CDR2 SNEGSKA (reference sequence). The CDR3 contains 12 residues. Trimming removed 1 base from V and 6 bases from J, with 8 bases in between. CDR3: CSARVRGDTQYF. The CDR3 region has the DNA TGCAGTGCTAGAGTCAGGGGTGATACGCAGTATTTT.

This clonotype was detected a few times. This chain uses TRBV20-1 with TRBJ1-2; TRBD1 might be the D (5 bases). CDR1 and CDR2 from the germline V gene are DFQATT and SNEGSKA (reference sequence). The CDR3 is made up of 14 amino acids. The germline V and J ends were trimmed by 5 bases and 4 bases, with 17 bases remaining between them. CDR3: CSASPGPNLYGYTF. DNA of the CDR3: TGCAGTGCTTCCCCGGGACCCAACCTCTATGGCTACACCTTC.

This clonotype has ten or more counts. The V call is TRBV15, the J call TRBJ2-3, with a weak D call TRBD2 (6 bases). The germline V gene has CDR1 LNHNV and CDR2 YYDKDF (reference sequence). V gave up 0 bases and J gave up 2 bases, with 9 bases separating them. CDR3 length: 15 residues. CDR3 region: CATSRDLGLTDTQYF. CDR3 DNA sequence: TGTGCCACCAGCAGAGATTTGGGACTCACAGATACGCAGTATTTT.

The chain carries TRBV6-6 and TRBJ1-5, with D uncertain. The CDR3 consists of 12 residues. CDR1 and CDR2 (germline): MNHNY, SVGAGI (reference sequence). Trimming pared 7 bases from V and 5 bases from J, leaving 9 bases between. In nucleotides, the CDR3 is TGTGCCAGCACCTACGGGGATCAGCCCCAGCATTTT. Encoded protein: CASTYGDQPQHF.

This clonotype was seen only a few times. The rearrangement uses TRBV12-3 or TRBV12-4 and TRBJ2-1, with D unresolved. Between the trimmed V and J ends, which lost 4 bases and 0 bases, there was a span of 10 bases. The CDR3 consists of 15 residues. The CDR3 DNA is TGTGCCAGCAGTTCTCTTACGAGCTCCTACAATGAGCAGTTCTTC. It encodes CASSSLTSSYNEQFF.

This clonotype was found a few times. This chain uses TRBV7-2 with TRBJ1-1; 7 bases are a match to TRBD1. The V gene end was trimmed by 1 base and the J gene end by 7 bases; junction bases not matched to a gene: 6. CDR1 and CDR2 from the germline V gene are SGHTA and FQGNSA. The length of the CDR3 is 14 residues. The CDR3 DNA reads as TGTGCCAGCAGCTTAGTAGGACAGGCGATTGAAGCTTTCTTT. This sequence encodes CASSLVGQAIEAFF.

The sample holds many counts of this clonotype. The chain uses TRBV20-1 and TRBJ1-1, with D uncertain. The germline V gene has CDR1 DFQATT and CDR2 SNEGSKA (reference sequence). V dropped 0 bases and J dropped 4 bases, with 18 bases sitting between them. The CDR3 has 16 residues. The CDR3 region has the DNA TGCAGTGCTAGAGAGTACGGAAGACTTGGAGGCACTGAAGCTTTCTTT. Protein sequence: CSAREYGRLGGTEAFF.

This clonotype turned up a few times. V gene TRBV12-3 or TRBV12-4 combines with J gene TRBJ1-5, with D perhaps matching TRBD1 (5 bases). CDR3 length equals 15 residues. Trimming left V 5 bases short and J 8 bases short, with 19 bases between. The CDR3 sequence: CASSDPGTSKEPQHF. CDR3 sequence (DNA): TGTGCCAGCAGTGATCCCGGGACCAGTAAGGAGCCCCAGCATTTT.

CDR3 region: CASSLSTSSPTYEQYV. CDR3 sequence (DNA): TGTGCCAGCAGTTTGAGCACATCCAGCCCTACATACGAGCAGTACGTC. The chain joins TRBV28 to TRBJ2-7; no firm D call. The CDR3 has 16 residues. With 3 bases removed from V and 4 bases from J, the gap between germline ends came to 19 bases. In germline, CDR1 is MDHEN, CDR2 SYDVKM.

This clonotype was seen a handful of times. The V call is TRBV12-3 or TRBV12-4, the J call TRBJ2-5; a weak D match, TRBD1 (6 bases). CDR3 size: 15 residues. The V and J ends lost 2 bases and 1 base respectively, with 11 bases between them. CDR3 residues: CASSLPQGPQETQYF. CDR3 in DNA: TGTGCCAGCAGTTTACCCCAGGGGCCCCAAGAGACCCAGTACTTC.

The table lists this clonotype with many counts. This sequence joins TRBV12-3 or TRBV12-4 and TRBJ2-5; 10 positions match TRBD2. CDR3 length: 16 residues. Trimming removed 3 bases from V and 5 bases from J; junction bases left unmatched: 9. CDR3 coding DNA: TGTGCCAGCAGTTTTGTTTCGACTAGCGGGCGGGAGACCCAGTACTTC. Protein sequence: CASSFVSTSGRETQYF.

In its sample, this clonotype was seen many times. This chain links TRBV20-1 with TRBJ1-5, with 8 bases aligning to TRBD1. V lost 1 base and J lost 1; bases outside the gene matches: 12. Looked up from germline, CDR1 is DFQATT and CDR2 is SNEGSKA (reference sequence). The CDR3 is made up of 18 amino acids. The CDR3 DNA is TGCAGTGCTAGAGCACCAGGGGGCACACAGGACAGCAATCAGCCCCAGCATTTT. Translating it yields CSARAPGGTQDSNQPQHF.

The rearrangement links TRBV10-3 to TRBJ2-4; 8 bases are shared with TRBD2. The CDR3 totals 16 residues. The germline CDR1 and CDR2 sequences are ENHRY and SYGVKD. J lost 2 bases, V lost 2 bases, and 5 bases had no gene match. CDR3 nucleotide sequence: TGTGCCATCAGTGAGCCGGGAGGGGTTCCCAAAAACATTCAGTACTTC. The encoded protein is CAISEPGGVPKNIQYF.

This clonotype was counted between two and nine times. This chain connects TRBV7-8 to TRBJ2-6; no definite D call. V lost 3 bases and J 0 bases, leaving 9 bases between the germline ends. This CDR3 contains 16 residues. The germline gives CDR1 SGHVS, CDR2 FQNEAQ. The CDR3 nucleotides are TGTGCCAGCAGCTTCCTTGAGTCCTCTGGGGCCAACGTCCTGACTTTC. This sequence encodes CASSFLESSGANVLTF. The whole variable domain, filled in from reference TRBV7-8 and TRBJ2-6, reads GAGVSQSPRYKVAKRGQDVALRCDPISGHVSLFWYQQALGQGPEFLTYFQNEAQLDKSGLPSDRFFAERPEGSVSTLKIQRTQQEDSAVYLCASSFLESSGANVLTFGAGSRLTVL.

This rearrangement joins TRBV7-2 to TRBJ2-3, with 10 bases identical to TRBD2. Per the germline V gene, CDR1 is SGHTA and CDR2 is FQGNSA. Unmatched junction bases numbered 7, after V lost 8 bases and J lost 2 bases. The CDR3 totals 15 residues. CDR3 in amino acids: CASGLAGGTTDTQYF. DNA of the CDR3: TGTGCCAGCGGGTTAGCGGGGGGTACCACAGATACGCAGTATTTT.

This clonotype occurred a few times. This CDR3 reads CASSLAGDTAIDEQFF. CDR3 bases: TGCGCCAGCAGCTTGGCAGGGGACACCGCCATTGATGAGCAGTTCTTC. The chain carries TRBV5-1 and TRBJ2-1, with D perhaps matching TRBD1 (6 bases). CDR1 is SGHRS, CDR2 YFSETQ, per germline. Trimming removed 0 bases at V and 8 bases at J, with 18 bases between. This CDR3 has 16 residues.

The chain combines TRBV6-5 with TRBJ1-1; D ambiguous. The CDR3 covers 13 residues. Germline lookup yields CDR1 MNHEY and CDR2 SVGAGI. Trimming took off 0 bases at V and 6 bases at J, with 8 bases between the two ends. The DNA of the CDR3 is TGTGCCAGCAGTTACTCCTCCCGGGCTGAAGCTTTCTTT. Encoded protein: CASSYSSRAEAFF.

The V call is TRBV20-1, the J call TRBJ2-5, with 11 bases lining up with TRBD2. Germline V lookup: CDR1 DFQATT, CDR2 SNEGSKA (reference sequence). CDR3 length equals 15 residues. After removal of 6 bases from V and 4 bases from J, the junction contained 10 bases not matched to a gene. The CDR3 DNA sequence: TGCAGTGCGGCCGGGACTAGCGGCATTCCAGAGACCCAGTACTTC. As protein: CSAAGTSGIPETQYF.

Ten or more counts support this clonotype. The rearrangement joins TRBV29-1 to TRBJ2-1, with a possible D match to TRBD2 (6 bases). Germline CDR1 SQVTM, CDR2 ANQGSEA. Trimming left V 7 bases short and J 5 bases short, with 9 bases between. The CDR3 runs 11 residues. CDR3 nucleotide sequence: TGCAGCGCTTGGGGGGACAATGAGCAGTTCTTC. Translation: CSAWGDNEQFF.

DNA of the CDR3: TGTGCCAGCAGTTCTCCGTCCGGGGGCTATGGCTACACCTTC. Translation: CASSSPSGGYGYTF. This chain links TRBV5-6 with TRBJ1-2; possible D gene TRBD1, 5 bases. The CDR3 consists of 14 residues. V shed 5 bases and J shed 4 bases, with 15 bases lying between them. The germline V gene encodes CDR1 SGHDT and CDR2 YYEEEE.

The rearrangement links TRBV11-2 to TRBJ1-1; D is possibly TRBD1 (6 bases). The germline CDR1 and CDR2 sequences are SGHAT and FQNNGV. CDR3 length: 19 residues. Trimming removed 5 bases from V and 2 bases from J, with 27 bases in between. CDR3 sequence (DNA): TGTGCCAGCAGCCCCACCGGTTTTGTTGCGGGACAAATAAACACTGAAGCTTTCTTT. It translates to CASSPTGFVAGQINTEAFF.

There are many counts of this clonotype. The V gene is TRBV12-3 or TRBV12-4, the J gene TRBJ2-7; D may correspond to TRBD1 or TRBD2 (5 bases each). This CDR3 region has 12 residues. Trimming removed 4 bases at V and 5 bases at J, with 9 bases between. DNA for the CDR3: TGTGCCAGCAGTTCGGGACGAAACGAGCAGTACGTC. It encodes CASSSGRNEQYV.

Remarks on this clonotype: A much larger clone differs by one base, so this may be a read error. This chain uses TRBV29-1 with TRBJ1-1; TRBD1 aligns across 8 bases. Germline CDR1 and CDR2: SQVTM and ANQGSEA. This CDR3 is built from 16 residues. CDR3 nucleotide sequence: TGCAGCGTTGAAGGACAGGGGCTGGGATCGAACTCTGAAGCTTTCTTT. This sequence encodes CSVEGQGLGSNSEAFF.

This clonotype showed up just a few times. This sequence joins TRBV6-2 or TRBV6-3 and TRBJ2-1; 7 nucleotides line up with TRBD1. CDR1 and CDR2 from the germline V gene are MNHEY and SVGEGT. V lost 1 base to trimming and J lost 4 bases; unmatched junction nucleotides: 7. The CDR3 covers 16 residues. DNA of the CDR3: TGTGCCAGCAGTTACTTTGTCGGGACAGAGTACAATGAGCAGTTCTTC. This gives the protein CASSYFVGTEYNEQFF.

J is TRBJ2-3 and V is TRBV6-4; TRBD2 aligns across 12 bases. CDR3 length: 20 residues. With V trimmed by 0 bases and J by 3 bases, 13 bases remained unmatched. The V gene's germline CDR1 is MRHNA and CDR2 SNTAGT. CDR3 sequence reads: CASSDSSPGLAGGKTDTQYF. Here the CDR3 DNA reads TGTGCCAGCAGTGACTCGAGTCCGGGGCTAGCGGGGGGGAAGACAGATACGCAGTATTTT.

The chain employs TRBV24-1 and TRBJ2-1, with 7 bases matching TRBD1. The CDR3 covers 15 residues. Trimming at V came to 3 bases and at J to 8 bases, leaving 9 bases not matched to a gene. The germline gives CDR1 KGHDR, CDR2 SFDVKD. The CDR3 region is CATSDRKTGFDEQFF. As DNA, the CDR3 is TGTGCCACCAGTGATCGTAAGACAGGGTTCGATGAGCAGTTCTTC.

In this sample, this clonotype turned up many times. The V call is TRBV20-1, the J call TRBJ1-6; 8 bases are a match to TRBD1. J was trimmed by 10 bases and V by 5 bases; bases with no gene match: 10. CDR1 and CDR2 (germline): DFQATT, SNEGSKA (reference sequence). The CDR3 is 14 amino acids. CDR3 in amino acids: CSALNNRGGSPLHF. In DNA form, the CDR3 reads TGCAGTGCTCTAAACAACAGGGGGGGGTCACCCCTCCACTTT.